What follows are 9 T cell receptor beta chains derived from one specimen sequenced in a study of T cell responses to AZD1222 COVID-19 vaccine (dated by TCRdb to the early 2020s). The receptor library was made with the immunoSEQ multiplex PCR assay. The table comes from immuneACCESS by way of TCRdb, which keeps in-frame sequences with V and J called. Part of the clones is missing from these tables; in studies checked, under half for an unresolved V gene and the rest for unknown reasons. In this sample the table shows over 100,000 clones, roughly 85% of which occur a single time. The leading ten clones occupy around 8% of the sample. Interpreted using the paper, the time point label stands for: about 28 days (+/-7) after the second vaccine dose. The sample's treatment or condition label, decoded: meningococcal conjugate vaccine given as trial control. The source material was peripheral blood, sampled 28 days after the second dose of the MenACWY control vaccine. The receptors derive from an adult who received the MenACWY meningococcal vaccine as a control.

In DNA, the CDR3 is TGTGCCAGCAGTTTACAGGTCGGCTATGGCTACACCTTC. Protein product: CASSLQVGYGYTF. The V and J genes are TRBV27 and TRBJ1-2; no clear D gene. The CDR3 is 13 residues long. V lost 2 bases and J lost 4, with 8 bases in between. Germline V gene sequence: CDR1 MNHEY, CDR2 SMNVEV (reference sequence).

The chain recombines TRBV4-3 with TRBJ1-5; no definite D call. The CDR3 runs 13 residues. Germline CDR1 and CDR2: LGHNA and YSLEER. The germline V and J ends were trimmed by 1 base and 4 bases, with 5 bases remaining between them. CDR3 amino acids: CASSQGQNQPQHF. CDR3 nucleotide sequence: TGCGCCAGCAGCCAAGGTCAAAATCAGCCCCAGCATTTT.

The rearrangement links TRBV7-2 to TRBJ2-3; D not resolved. Trimming cost V 8 bases and J 3 bases, with 3 bases left between them. This CDR3 contains 10 residues. Germline CDR1 reads SGHTA; CDR2 reads FQGNSA. This chain's CDR3 is CASGTDTQYF. The CDR3 bases are TGTGCCAGCGGAACAGATACGCAGTATTTT.

This clone has just one count. The chain links TRBV4-3 to TRBJ2-5, with 9 positions matching TRBD2. The CDR3 contains 17 residues. Germline V lookup: CDR1 LGHNA, CDR2 YSLEER. V lost 0 bases, J lost 5 bases, and 10 bases stayed unmatched. The CDR3 loop reads CASSQDWGGRAAETQYF. DNA for the CDR3: TGCGCCAGCAGCCAAGATTGGGGCGGGAGGGCCGCGGAGACCCAGTACTTC.

This clone is a singleton in its sample. The genes are TRBV27 and TRBJ1-4; D remains unclear. Germline V gene lookup returns CDR1 MNHEY and CDR2 SMNVEV (reference sequence). This CDR3 region has 14 residues. V was shortened by 3 bases and J by 0 bases, with 5 bases between the two germline ends. CDR3 in amino acids: CASSFSATNEKLFF. CDR3 DNA: TGTGCCAGCAGTTTTTCAGCAACTAATGAAAAACTGTTTTTT.

V is TRBV6-5 and J is TRBJ2-7; possible D gene TRBD1, 6 bases. V lost 5 bases to trimming and J lost 2 bases, with 13 bases between them. The CDR3 consists of 14 residues. CDR1 is MNHEY and CDR2 is SVGAGI in the germline V gene. The CDR3 DNA reads TGTGCCAGCAGTCCTACAGGGTCCGCCTACGAGCAGTACTTC. Translation gives CASSPTGSAYEQYF.

This sequence joins TRBV6-2 or TRBV6-3 and TRBJ2-2, with 11 nucleotides matching TRBD1. V dropped 5 bases and J dropped 0; count of bases not matched to a gene: 5. Germline assignment: CDR1 MNHEY and CDR2 SVGEGT. The CDR3 extends over 17 amino acids. The CDR3 nucleotides are TGTGCCAGCAGTCTCCGGGGACAGGGGGCGAACACCGGGGAGCTGTTTTTT. Protein sequence: CASSLRGQGANTGELFF.

This clone appeared a few times. The gene calls are TRBV14 and TRBJ2-3, with D possibly matching TRBD1 (6 bases). Deletions cut 2 bases from V and 0 bases from J, with 12 bases between. Germline V lookup: CDR1 SGHDN, CDR2 FVKESK. There are 16 residues in the CDR3. CDR3 sequence reads: CASSQMGQLSTDTQYF. For the CDR3, the DNA is TGTGCCAGCAGCCAAATGGGACAACTTAGCACAGATACGCAGTATTTT.

The J gene is TRBJ2-3, the V gene TRBV4-1; tentatively, D is TRBD1 or TRBD2 (5 bases each). The germline V and J ends were trimmed by 4 bases and 1 base, with 12 bases remaining between them. This CDR3 contains 15 residues. Germline CDR1 is MGHRA and CDR2 is YSYEKL. The CDR3 sequence: CASSPVGTRTDTQYF. CDR3 sequence (DNA): TGCGCCAGCAGCCCTGTAGGGACCCGCACAGATACGCAGTATTTT.